This TCR beta chain was identified in a study of blood T cell repertoires in COVID-19. On the study more broadly: Collection of acute and convalescent COVID-19 samples took place in the United States, Italy and Spain. Sample material is recorded as cDNA or gDNA derived from T cells, B-cell-depleted T cells, or PBMCs.

In the authors' methods: The assay estimated nucleated cells by amplifying reference gene primers. The data were produced by immunoSEQ multiplex PCR, yet TCRdb's version contains in-frame clones alone and is incomplete. V and J calls and clone size are as listed in that table; D and trimming were resolved from the DNA. The sample records nearly 350,000 clones, about 83% being singletons. The CDR3 is 17 amino acids. The germline gives CDR1 LGHNA, CDR2 YSLEER. V lost 1 base, J lost 0 bases, and 14 bases lay in between. This TCR derives from a man aged 25-45 years with active or convalescent COVID-19. The chain couples TRBV4-3 to TRBJ2-3; a weak D match, TRBD2 (6 bases). Sequenced sample: peripheral blood. The CDR3 region is CASSQGASGSSTDTQYF. The CDR3 bases are TGCGCCAGCAGCCAAGGGGCGAGCGGGTCTAGCACAGATACGCAGTATTTT.